Following are 32 T cell receptor beta chains from one sample sequenced in a study of PD-L1 blockade in urothelial cancer. As for time point: peripheral blood 6 weeks after treatment start. This table comes from immunoSEQ multiplex PCR, and its TCRdb copy is limited to in-frame clones, with some not included. The sample consists of more than 95,000 clones, roughly 91% of them appearing once. Sequences were derived from PBMCs, sampled around atezolizumab (anti-PD-L1) treatment. The receptors stem from a man aged 55-75 years with urothelial cancer.

The chain carries TRBV28 and TRBJ1-2; 7 nucleotides match TRBD1. CDR1 MDHEN and CDR2 SYDVKM come from the germline V gene. V lost 9 bases, J lost 2 bases, and 6 bases stayed unmatched. CDR3 length: 13 amino acids. The CDR3 loop is CASRQGGNYGYTF. CDR3 coding DNA: TGTGCCAGTCGACAGGGCGGAAACTATGGCTACACCTTC.

The rearrangement links TRBV2 to TRBJ2-7, with D perhaps TRBD2 (5 bases). V was cut by 7 bases and J by 0 bases, with 13 bases left in between. CDR3 length equals 14 residues. Per germline, CDR1 SNHLY and CDR2 FYNNEI. As DNA, the CDR3 is TGTGCCAGCATACCCGGTCGGGGCTCCTACGAGCAGTACTTC. It yields the protein CASIPGRGSYEQYF.

The rearrangement uses TRBV18 and TRBJ1-5; no firm D call. V was shortened by 2 bases and J by 3 bases, with 11 bases between the two germline ends. Germline-derived CDR1 and CDR2 are KGHSH and LQKENI. The CDR3 runs 15 residues. CDR3 sequence (DNA): TGTGCCAGCTCACCATCCAGCGCCCACAATCAGCCCCAGCATTTT. Encoded protein: CASSPSSAHNQPQHF.

CDR3 DNA: TGTGCCAGCAGCTTAGGGGGCGGGGGGCACACAGATACGCAGTATTTT. Translated, it gives CASSLGGGGHTDTQYF. The gene calls are TRBV11-3 and TRBJ2-3; TRBD2 matches at 8 bases. V shed 1 base, J shed 2 bases, and the junction held 5 bases outside the gene matches. CDR3 length: 16 residues. Germline V gives CDR1 SGHNT, CDR2 YENEEA.

This clone showed up just once. The rearrangement links TRBV6-5 to TRBJ2-5, with D perhaps TRBD2 (6 bases). This CDR3 is 13 amino acids long. The V gene lost 4 bases and the J gene lost 5 bases, with 11 bases spanning the gap. Germline V gene data show CDR1 as MNHEY and CDR2 as SVGAGI. The CDR3 nucleotides are TGTGCCAGCAGTTCGGGAGAGGTGGAGACCCAGTACTTC. Protein sequence: CASSSGEVETQYF.

V usage is TRBV29-1 and J usage is TRBJ2-1; maybe TRBD1 (5 bases). The CDR3 has 13 amino acids. V was cut by 8 bases and J by 5 bases, with 16 bases left in between. Germline CDR1 and CDR2: SQVTM and ANQGSEA. CDR3 sequence (DNA): TGCAGCCAGGGCCCTCTCAGGGACAATGAGCAGTTCTTC. Protein: CSQGPLRDNEQFF.

In regard to this clone: The junction and the germline gene differ at one end; a read error may be behind it. The chain couples TRBV10-1 to TRBJ2-5, with TRBD1 matching 8 bases. Germline CDR1 WNHNN, CDR2 SYGVQD (reference sequence). The CDR3 sequence is 13 residues long. This CDR3 is CASSDRGQETQYF. The CDR3 DNA sequence: TGCGCCAGTAGTGACAGGGGTCAAGAGACCCAGTACTTC.

J is TRBJ2-5 and V is TRBV30; TRBD2 is a possible D gene (6 bases). The CDR3 is 15 residues long. Germline V lookup: CDR1 GTSNPN, CDR2 SVGIG (reference sequence). V was shortened by 1 base and J by 3 bases, with 15 bases between the two germline ends. CDR3 nucleotides: TGTGCCTGGAGTGGCTGTTGCGGGGTCGAAGAGACCCAGTACTTC. This encodes CAWSGCCGVEETQYF. Complete variable domain (other parts from reference TRBV30 and TRBJ2-5): SQTIHQWPATLVQPVGSPLSLECTVEGTSNPNLYWYRQAAGRGLQLLFYSVGIGQISSEVPQNLSASRPQDRQFILSSKKLLLSDSGFYLCAWSGCCGVEETQYFGPGTRLLVL.

The gene calls are TRBV4-2 and TRBJ1-1; no firm D call. Germline CDR1 is LGHNA and CDR2 is YNFKEQ. Trimming removed 0 bases at V and 10 bases at J, with 18 bases between. The length of the CDR3 is 15 residues. The CDR3: CASSQDPPGPMVAFF. In DNA form, the CDR3 reads TGTGCCAGCAGCCAAGATCCCCCAGGCCCGATGGTAGCTTTCTTT.

J is TRBJ2-5 and V is TRBV10-1; tentative D call: TRBD2 (5 bases). Germline V CDR1 and CDR2: WNHNN, SYGVQD (reference sequence). V was pared by 6 bases and J by 7 bases, with 15 bases between. The CDR3 spans 13 residues. The CDR3 nucleotides are TGCGCCAGCAGCGCTACTAGATCTGGGACCCAGTACTTC. This gives the protein CASSATRSGTQYF.

The CDR3 bases are TGTGCCAGCAGTGAAATGGGAGCAGGTTGGGCAGATACGCAGTATTTT. This encodes CASSEMGAGWADTQYF. The rearrangement uses TRBV6-1 and TRBJ2-3; D might be TRBD2 (5 bases). CDR1 MNHNS and CDR2 SASEGT come from the germline V gene. The CDR3 totals 16 residues. V was shortened by 2 bases and J by 4 bases, with 16 bases between the two germline ends.

This CDR3 is CSVDRTGNTEAFF. As DNA, the CDR3 is TGCAGCGTCGACCGGACAGGTAACACTGAAGCTTTCTTT. The rearrangement joins TRBV29-1 to TRBJ1-1; TRBD1 matches at 7 bases. The CDR3 is made up of 13 amino acids. The germline V gene encodes CDR1 SQVTM and CDR2 ANQGSEA. Trimming at V came to 6 bases and at J to 2 bases, leaving 6 bases not matched to a gene.

The chain carries TRBV11-3 and TRBJ2-5; the D is unclear. V lost 3 bases, J lost 0 bases, and 8 bases lay in between. This CDR3 has 14 residues. Germline CDR1 is SGHNT and CDR2 is YENEEA. In DNA, the CDR3 is TGTGCCAGCAGCTTCCGGTCTAACCAAGAGACCCAGTACTTC. This gives the protein CASSFRSNQETQYF.

This chain links TRBV11-2 with TRBJ2-7; 9 bases are a match to TRBD2. Per germline, CDR1 SGHAT and CDR2 FQNNGV. Trimming removed 2 bases from V and 0 bases from J; junction bases left unmatched: 2. The CDR3 consists of 15 residues. The CDR3, as DNA: TGTGCCAGCAGCTTAACTAGCGGGTACTCCTACGAGCAGTACTTC. Protein sequence: CASSLTSGYSYEQYF.

This chain joins TRBV20-1 and TRBJ1-2; a possible D gene is TRBD1 (5 bases). Germline lookup yields CDR1 DFQATT and CDR2 SNEGSKA (reference sequence). This CDR3 has 11 residues. The CDR3 loop reads CGGGAEYGYTF. The CDR3 DNA reads as TGCGGCGGAGGGGCGGAGTATGGCTACACCTTC.

This sequence joins TRBV7-9 and TRBJ1-5; 7 bases are shared with TRBD1. V gave up 2 bases and J gave up 4 bases; unmatched junction bases: 5. CDR1 and CDR2 (germline): SEHNR, FQNEAQ (reference sequence). This CDR3 comprises 15 residues. The DNA of the CDR3 is TGTGCCAGCAGCTTACGGGGGACAGTAAATCAGCCCCAGCATTTT. Translating it yields CASSLRGTVNQPQHF.

This clone was seen a handful of times. The genes are TRBV9 and TRBJ2-5; TRBD2 aligns across 7 bases. Unmatched junction bases numbered 10, after V lost 0 bases and J lost 2 bases. Germline V gene sequence: CDR1 SGDLS, CDR2 YYNGEE. This CDR3 region has 17 residues. CDR3 residues: CASSVEGPSGHQETQYF. The CDR3 DNA follows: TGTGCCAGCAGCGTAGAGGGTCCTAGCGGTCATCAAGAGACCCAGTACTTC.

The V and J genes are TRBV27 and TRBJ2-1; D perhaps matches TRBD2 (5 bases). Trimming left V 5 bases short and J 0 bases short, with 5 bases between. There are 13 residues in the CDR3. Germline V gene data show CDR1 as MNHEY and CDR2 as SMNVEV (reference sequence). The CDR3: CASSSGSYNEQFF. For the CDR3, the DNA is TGTGCCAGCAGTAGCGGCTCCTACAATGAGCAGTTCTTC.

J is TRBJ2-7 and V is TRBV4-1, with 9 nucleotides matching TRBD1. The CDR3 is 15 residues long. Germline V CDR1 and CDR2: MGHRA, YSYEKL. J lost 1 base, V lost 4 bases, and 5 bases had no gene match. CDR3 coding DNA: TGCGCCAGCAGCCTGGCGGGACAGGGTTCCTACGAGCAGTACTTC. Translation gives CASSLAGQGSYEQYF.

The V call is TRBV12-1, the J call TRBJ1-3. TRBV12-1 is deemed a pseudogene. This CDR3 is 20 amino acids long. CDR3 residues: CASPRATYTVKLSVQRGIYF. The DNA for the CDR3 is TGTGCCAGCCCACGAGCTACCTATACTGTGAAACTTTCCGTGCAGCGAGGCATATATTTT.

This sequence joins TRBV7-9 and TRBJ2-3, with 13 nucleotides matching TRBD2. Germline CDR1 SEHNR, CDR2 FQNEAQ (reference sequence). The CDR3 sequence is 17 residues long. The J segment lost 3 bases and the V segment lost 5 bases, leaving 8 bases of the junction unmatched. For the CDR3, the DNA is TGTGCCAGCAGCCCCTACGGGACTAGCGGGAAAACAGATACGCAGTATTTT. Translation gives CASSPYGTSGKTDTQYF.

The V gene is TRBV7-6, the J gene TRBJ1-4, with 10 nucleotides matching TRBD1. J gave up 6 bases and V 6 bases, and 7 bases lay outside the gene matches. CDR3 length: 15 residues. In germline, CDR1 is SGHVS, CDR2 FNYEAQ. The CDR3 is CASSETGTGDEKLFF. The CDR3 nucleotides read TGTGCCAGCAGTGAAACCGGGACAGGGGATGAAAAACTGTTTTTT.

This chain joins TRBV10-3 and TRBJ2-7, with a tentative D call TRBD2 (6 bases). This CDR3 region has 15 residues. The germline gives CDR1 ENHRY, CDR2 SYGVKD. Trimming removed 2 bases from V and 2 bases from J, with 13 bases in between. The CDR3 DNA sequence: TGTGCCATCAGTGAGGGAGGGGCAGACGCCTACGAGCAGTACTTC. Amino acids: CAISEGGADAYEQYF.

This clone was seen a single time. The chain carries TRBV5-1 and TRBJ2-3; the match to TRBD2 covers 10 bases. J was trimmed by 4 bases and V by 0 bases; bases with no gene match: 5. This CDR3 comprises 16 residues. Germline assignment: CDR1 SGHRS and CDR2 YFSETQ. The CDR3 loop is CASSLASSGSSDTQYF. The CDR3, as DNA: TGCGCCAGCAGCTTGGCCTCTAGCGGGAGTTCAGATACGCAGTATTTT.

This clone was detected only once. The CDR3 region is CASSPSLDPGRNEKLFF. The DNA of the CDR3 is TGTGCCAGCAGCCCTTCATTAGACCCAGGGCGGAATGAAAAACTGTTTTTT. The chain joins TRBV13 to TRBJ1-4; TRBD1 might be the D (5 bases). CDR1 is PRHDT, CDR2 FYEKMQ, per germline (reference sequence). Deletions cut 5 bases from V and 5 bases from J, with 21 bases between. The CDR3 loop spans 17 amino acids.

The V call is TRBV5-4, the J call TRBJ2-3; D possibly corresponds to TRBD1 (6 bases). CDR3 length: 12 residues. The germline V gene encodes CDR1 SGHNT and CDR2 YYREEE (reference sequence). Trimming shortened V by 2 bases and J by 5 bases, and 6 bases separated the two germline ends. CDR3 protein: CASSLQGDTQYF. For the CDR3, the DNA is TGTGCCAGCAGCTTACAGGGAGATACGCAGTATTTT.

V usage is TRBV5-1 and J usage is TRBJ2-7; 8 bases agree with TRBD2. Trimming took 5 bases from V and 4 from J; bases not matched to a gene: 2. The CDR3 extends over 12 amino acids. CDR1 and CDR2 from the germline V gene are SGHRS and YFSETQ. In DNA form, the CDR3 reads TGCGCCAGCAGAGGCGGGGGGTACGAGCAGTACTTC. Translating it yields CASRGGGYEQYF.

The chain uses TRBV9 and TRBJ1-3, with 7 bases identical to TRBD1. The J segment lost 0 bases and the V segment lost 4 bases, leaving 4 bases of the junction unmatched. Germline assignment: CDR1 SGDLS and CDR2 YYNGEE. The CDR3 contains 15 residues. CDR3 nucleotide sequence: TGTGCCAGCAGCCCGACAGGGCACTCTGGAAACACCATATATTTT. It codes for CASSPTGHSGNTIYF. The full variable domain, completed using reference TRBV9 and TRBJ1-3, is DSGVTQTPKHLITATGQRVTLRCSPRSGDLSVYWYQQSLDQGLQFLIQYYNGEERAKGNILERFSAQQFPDLHSELNLSSLELGDSALYFCASSPTGHSGNTIYFGEGSWLTVV.

The chain carries TRBV7-2 and TRBJ2-7, with a weak D call TRBD1 (6 bases). V lost 3 bases and J lost 9, with 18 bases in between. The CDR3 extends over 14 amino acids. Germline CDR1 reads SGHTA; CDR2 reads FQGNSA. In nucleotides, the CDR3 is TGTGCCAGCAGCTTTTTAGACAGGTATATCTCGCAGTACTTC. Its protein product is CASSFLDRYISQYF.

The V call is TRBV18, the J call TRBJ2-1; TRBD2 aligns across 10 bases. The CDR3 consists of 16 residues. Per germline, CDR1 KGHSH and CDR2 LQKENI. The ends lost 0 bases at V and 3 bases at J; junction bases unmatched: 2. The CDR3 DNA reads TGTGCCAGCTCACCACCCGGGACTAGCGACTACAATGAGCAGTTCTTC. Residues: CASSPPGTSDYNEQFF.

Comment on this clone: The CDR3 ends on some other residue instead of the conserved phenylalanine or tryptophan, so this is likely a read error. The rearrangement uses TRBV5-7 and TRBJ1-1, with 11 bases lining up with TRBD1. TRBV5-7 is sorted into the ORF group, with uncertain function. This CDR3 region has 15 residues. V lost 5 bases to trimming and J lost 5 bases; unmatched junction nucleotides: 8. The CDR3 bases are TGTGCCAGCAGGAGGGACAGGGGGTCGCGGACTGAAGCTTTCCTT. Translation gives CASRRDRGSRTEAFL.

The chain carries TRBV6-5 and TRBJ2-2; 8 bases fit TRBD1. Trimming took 6 bases from V and 6 from J; bases not matched to a gene: 6. The CDR3 extends over 14 amino acids. Germline V gene sequence: CDR1 MNHEY, CDR2 SVGAGI. For the CDR3, the DNA is TGTGCCAGCAGCCTTAGACAGGGGCCCGGGGAGCTGTTTTTT. As protein: CASSLRQGPGELFF.